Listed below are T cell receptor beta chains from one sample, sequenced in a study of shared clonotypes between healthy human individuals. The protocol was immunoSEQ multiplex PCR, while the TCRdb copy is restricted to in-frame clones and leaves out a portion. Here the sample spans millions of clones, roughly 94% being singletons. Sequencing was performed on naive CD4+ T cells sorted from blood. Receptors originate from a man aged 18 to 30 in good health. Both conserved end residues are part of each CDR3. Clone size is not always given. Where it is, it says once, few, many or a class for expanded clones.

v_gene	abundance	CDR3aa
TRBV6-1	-	CAISELLATNTGELFF
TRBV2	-	CASSGQGYSGANVLTF
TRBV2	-	CALSYRDTSQETQYF
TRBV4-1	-	CASSQVSAGGHNEQFF
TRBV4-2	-	CASSQEVFGTDTQYF
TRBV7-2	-	CASRGQAQGYEQYF
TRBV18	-	CASSPPLRANGQETQYF
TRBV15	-	CATSRDGTSGQETQYF
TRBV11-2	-	CASSLKSGDEQFF
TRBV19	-	CASSILVPGELFF
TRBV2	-	CASVEGGGTDTQYF
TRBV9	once	CASSDPGLAANEQFF
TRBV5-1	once	CASSLEGVNTSPLHF
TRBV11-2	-	CASRTSAAYEQYF
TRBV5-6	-	CASSLVRDYYNEQFF
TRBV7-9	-	CASIRLGESGDTQYF
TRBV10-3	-	CAISDMTGETTMNTEAFF
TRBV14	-	CASSQVGGGTDTQYF
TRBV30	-	CAWRLAGGTGEQFF
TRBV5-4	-	CASSSLRENEAFF
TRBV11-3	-	CASSPPGPPYEQYF
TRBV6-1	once	CAITQGIYSNQPQHF
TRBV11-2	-	CASRLGTSGHTDTQYF
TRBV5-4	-	CASSNPGLGHEQYF
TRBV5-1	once	CASSFDNTNTEAFF
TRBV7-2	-	CASSLNPGGNTEAFF
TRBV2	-	CASSEQGGNSPLHF
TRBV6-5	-	CASARGSRLEYGYTF
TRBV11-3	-	CASSPGVGGDLTDTQYF
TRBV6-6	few	CASSLRTGTTEAFF
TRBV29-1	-	CSVDRGRPGEIDEQFF
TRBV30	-	CAWRGTSNTGELFF
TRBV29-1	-	CSVERGTRRPSGELFF